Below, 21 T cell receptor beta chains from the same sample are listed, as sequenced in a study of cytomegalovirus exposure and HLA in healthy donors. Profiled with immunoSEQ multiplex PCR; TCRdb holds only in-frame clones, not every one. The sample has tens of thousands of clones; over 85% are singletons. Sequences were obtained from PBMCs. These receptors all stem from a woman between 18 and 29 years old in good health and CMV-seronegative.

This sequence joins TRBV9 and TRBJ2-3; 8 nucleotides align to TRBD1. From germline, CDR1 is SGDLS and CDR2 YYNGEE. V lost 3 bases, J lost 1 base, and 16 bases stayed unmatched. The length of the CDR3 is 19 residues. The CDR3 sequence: CASSARSFWTGRGTDTQYF. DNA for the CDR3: TGTGCCAGCAGCGCCCGCTCTTTTTGGACAGGGCGAGGCACAGATACGCAGTATTTT.

CDR3 in DNA: TGTGCTAGTGGTTCCCTAGCGTTGAGTGAGCAGTTCTTC. It specifies CASGSLALSEQFF. The chain couples TRBV12-5 to TRBJ2-1; tentatively, D is TRBD2 (6 bases). CDR3 length: 13 amino acids. Germline lookup yields CDR1 LGHNT and CDR2 FRNRAP. V lost 4 bases and J lost 9, with 13 bases in between.

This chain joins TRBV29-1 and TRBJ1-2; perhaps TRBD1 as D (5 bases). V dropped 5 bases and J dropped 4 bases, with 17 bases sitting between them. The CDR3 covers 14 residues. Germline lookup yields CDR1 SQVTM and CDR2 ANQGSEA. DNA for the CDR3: TGCAGCGTTATAAGTACTATCGGGGGCTATGGCTACACCTTC. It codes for CSVISTIGGYGYTF.

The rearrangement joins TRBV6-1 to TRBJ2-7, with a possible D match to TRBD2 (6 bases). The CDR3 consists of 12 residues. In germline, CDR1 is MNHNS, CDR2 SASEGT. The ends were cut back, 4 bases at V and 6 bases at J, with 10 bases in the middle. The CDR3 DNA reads TGTGCCAGCAGTGCCCAGGGAGGCGAGCAGTACTTC. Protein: CASSAQGGEQYF.

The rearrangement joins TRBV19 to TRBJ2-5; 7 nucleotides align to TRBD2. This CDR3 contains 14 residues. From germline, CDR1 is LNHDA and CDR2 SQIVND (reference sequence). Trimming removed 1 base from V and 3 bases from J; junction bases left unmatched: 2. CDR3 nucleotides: TGTGCCAGTAGTATAGGGCTAGCGGAAGAGACCCAGTACTTC. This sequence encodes CASSIGLAEETQYF.

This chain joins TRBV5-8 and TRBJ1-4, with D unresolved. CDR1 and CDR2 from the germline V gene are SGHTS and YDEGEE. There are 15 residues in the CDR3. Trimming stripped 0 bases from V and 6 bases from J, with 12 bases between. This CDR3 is CASSLGTALDEKLFF. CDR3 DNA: TGTGCCAGCAGCTTGGGTACAGCCTTGGATGAAAAACTGTTTTTT.

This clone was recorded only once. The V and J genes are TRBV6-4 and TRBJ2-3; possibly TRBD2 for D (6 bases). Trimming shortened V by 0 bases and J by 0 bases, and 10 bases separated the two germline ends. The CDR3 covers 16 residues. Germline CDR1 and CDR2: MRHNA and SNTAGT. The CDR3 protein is CASSDSSGTSTDTQYF. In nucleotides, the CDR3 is TGTGCCAGCAGTGACTCGAGTGGGACTAGCACAGATACGCAGTATTTT.

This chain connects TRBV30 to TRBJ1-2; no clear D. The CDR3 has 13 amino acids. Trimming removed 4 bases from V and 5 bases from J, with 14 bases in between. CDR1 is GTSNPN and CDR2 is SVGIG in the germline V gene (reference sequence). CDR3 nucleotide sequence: TGTGCCTGGACCACACCAAGTTGGTATGGCTACACCTTC. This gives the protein CAWTTPSWYGYTF.

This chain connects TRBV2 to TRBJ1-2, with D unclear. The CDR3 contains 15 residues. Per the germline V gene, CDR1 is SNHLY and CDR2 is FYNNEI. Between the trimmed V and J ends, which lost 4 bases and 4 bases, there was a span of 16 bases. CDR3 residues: CASSGPAERVYGYTF. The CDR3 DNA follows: TGTGCCAGCAGTGGTCCCGCGGAACGGGTCTATGGCTACACCTTC.

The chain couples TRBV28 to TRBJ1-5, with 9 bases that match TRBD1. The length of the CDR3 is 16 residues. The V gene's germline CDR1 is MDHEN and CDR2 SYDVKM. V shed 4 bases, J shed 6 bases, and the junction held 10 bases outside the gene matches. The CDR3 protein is CASSSPTGGAVQPQHF. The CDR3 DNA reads TGTGCCAGCAGTTCTCCTACAGGGGGCGCCGTTCAGCCCCAGCATTTT.

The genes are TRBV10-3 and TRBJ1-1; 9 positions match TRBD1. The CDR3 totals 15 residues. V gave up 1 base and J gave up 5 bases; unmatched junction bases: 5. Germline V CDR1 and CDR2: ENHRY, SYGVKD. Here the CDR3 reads CAISEYGTGITEAFF. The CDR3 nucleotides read TGTGCCATCAGTGAGTACGGGACAGGGATAACTGAAGCTTTCTTT.

CDR3: CASSNTGSGANVLTF. The DNA for the CDR3 is TGTGCCAGCAGTAACACAGGGTCTGGGGCCAACGTCCTGACTTTC. V usage is TRBV6-6 and J usage is TRBJ2-6; D is perhaps TRBD1 (6 bases). The V and J ends lost 5 bases and 1 base respectively, with 9 bases between them. Germline loops: CDR1 MNHNY, CDR2 SVGAGI (reference sequence). The CDR3 covers 15 residues.

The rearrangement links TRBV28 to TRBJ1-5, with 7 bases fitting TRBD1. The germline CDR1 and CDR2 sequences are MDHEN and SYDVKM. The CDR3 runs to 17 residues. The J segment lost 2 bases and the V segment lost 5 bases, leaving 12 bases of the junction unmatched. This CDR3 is CASSVLDRAKGNQPQHF. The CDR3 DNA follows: TGTGCCAGCAGTGTACTCGACAGGGCAAAGGGCAATCAGCCCCAGCATTTT.

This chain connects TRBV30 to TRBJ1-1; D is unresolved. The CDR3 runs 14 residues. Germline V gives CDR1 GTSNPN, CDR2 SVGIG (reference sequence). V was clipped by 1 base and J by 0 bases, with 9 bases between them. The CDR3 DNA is TGTGCCTGGAGTGACGGGGTAGTGAACACTGAAGCTTTCTTT. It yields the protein CAWSDGVVNTEAFF. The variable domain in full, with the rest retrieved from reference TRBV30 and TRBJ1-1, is SQTIHQWPATLVQPVGSPLSLECTVEGTSNPNLYWYRQAAGRGLQLLFYSVGIGQISSEVPQNLSASRPQDRQFILSSKKLLLSDSGFYLCAWSDGVVNTEAFFGQGTRLTVV.

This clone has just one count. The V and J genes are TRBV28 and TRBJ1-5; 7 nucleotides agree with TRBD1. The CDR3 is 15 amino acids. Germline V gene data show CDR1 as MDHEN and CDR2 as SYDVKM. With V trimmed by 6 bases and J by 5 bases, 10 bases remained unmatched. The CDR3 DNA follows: TGTGCCAGCAGGGTAAACAGGGGAGGCGATCAGCCCCAGCATTTT. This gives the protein CASRVNRGGDQPQHF.

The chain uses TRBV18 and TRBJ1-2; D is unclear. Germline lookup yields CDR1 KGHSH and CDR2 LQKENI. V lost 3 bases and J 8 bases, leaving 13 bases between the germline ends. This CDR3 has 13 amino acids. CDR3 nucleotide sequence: TGTGCCAGCTCACCGGAAGGACTTCGCGGCTACACCTTC. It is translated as CASSPEGLRGYTF. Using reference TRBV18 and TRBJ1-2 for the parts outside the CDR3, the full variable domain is NAGVMQNPRHLVRRRGQEARLRCSPMKGHSHVYWYRQLPEEGLKFMVYLQKENIIDESGMPKERFSAEFPKEGPSILRIQQVVRGDSAAYFCASSPEGLRGYTFGSGTRLTVV.

The chain's CDR3 is CASSLRQGELNEQYF. The CDR3 region has the DNA TGTGCCAGCAGCTTACGACAGGGGGAGCTTAACGAGCAGTACTTC. The chain joins TRBV13 to TRBJ2-7, with TRBD1 matching 9 bases. Per germline, CDR1 PRHDT and CDR2 FYEKMQ (reference sequence). The CDR3 sequence is 15 residues long. Trimming at V came to 2 bases and at J to 5 bases, leaving 7 bases not matched to a gene.

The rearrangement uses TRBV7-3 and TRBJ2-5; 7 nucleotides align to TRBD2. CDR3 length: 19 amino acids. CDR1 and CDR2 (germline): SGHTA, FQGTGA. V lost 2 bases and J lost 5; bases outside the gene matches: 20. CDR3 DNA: TGTGCCAGCAGCTTACTGGGGTCCGTGACTAGCCTATCCTGGGAGACCCAGTACTTC. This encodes CASSLLGSVTSLSWETQYF.

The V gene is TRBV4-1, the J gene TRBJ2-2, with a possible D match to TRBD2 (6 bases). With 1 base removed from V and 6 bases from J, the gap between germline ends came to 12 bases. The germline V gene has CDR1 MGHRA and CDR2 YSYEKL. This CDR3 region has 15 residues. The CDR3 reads CASSQGSGRPGELFF. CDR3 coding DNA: TGCGCCAGCAGCCAAGGTTCCGGGAGACCCGGGGAGCTGTTTTTT.

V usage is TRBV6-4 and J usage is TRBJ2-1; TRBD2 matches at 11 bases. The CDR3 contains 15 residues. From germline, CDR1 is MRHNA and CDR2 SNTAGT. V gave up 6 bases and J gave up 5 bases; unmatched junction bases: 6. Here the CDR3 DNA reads TGTGCCAGCAGCCCACTAGCGGGGGAGGACAATGAGCAGTTCTTC. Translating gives CASSPLAGEDNEQFF.

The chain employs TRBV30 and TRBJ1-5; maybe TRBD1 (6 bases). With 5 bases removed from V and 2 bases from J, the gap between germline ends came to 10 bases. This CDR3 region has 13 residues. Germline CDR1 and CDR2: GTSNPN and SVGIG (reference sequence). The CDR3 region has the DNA TGTGCCTGGGCAAGACAGGGCAATCAGCCCCAGCATTTT. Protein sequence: CAWARQGNQPQHF.